A selection of T cell receptor beta chains follows, all from one sample in a study of shared T cell receptors in the human thymus. The table came from immunoSEQ multiplex PCR; TCRdb's copy has only in-frame clones and leaves some out. The data show roughly 660,000 clones, roughly 90% seen once. These data were also reused for a study on human thymus T cells.

Sequencing was performed on thymocytes. The origin of the receptors is a boy under two years old with a congenital heart defect. CDR3s include the opening cysteine and the closing phenylalanine or tryptophan. A D gene is named only where the DNA matches it firmly. A row's size may be missing; if present it is once, few, many or a size class.

TRBJ2-7 | - | - | TRBV28 | TGTGCCAGCAGTCCTCTCTCCTACGAGCAGTACTTC | CASSPLSYEQYF
TRBJ2-7 | - | TRBD1 | TRBV28 | TGTGCCAGCAGTTTCTTCCCGGACAGGGATGGCTACGAGCAGTACTTC | CASSFFPDRDGYEQYF
TRBJ2-2 | once | - | TRBV30 | TGTGCCTGGAGCGGTACAGGGTTAGTCGGGGAGCTGTTTTTT | CAWSGTGLVGELFF
TRBJ2-3 | few | TRBD2 | TRBV5-1 | TGCGCCAGCAGCTTGGAGGCTAGCGGGAAGACTTCCCTTAGCACAGATACGCAGTATTTT | CASSLEASGKTSLSTDTQYF
TRBJ2-1 | - | - | TRBV30 | TGTGCCTGGAGTGTATTGGGGGCGGACCGGCTGATCAGCAATGAGCAGTTCTTC | CAWSVLGADRLISNEQFF
TRBJ1-5 | - | - | TRBV5-8 | TGTGCCAGCAGCTCCAGGGATCAGCCCCAGCATTTT | CASSSRDQPQHF
TRBJ1-2 | - | - | TRBV6-1 | TGTGCCAGCAGTGCCCCCCGCGGGGGGCCGGGAGGCTACACCTTC | CASSAPRGGPGGYTF
TRBJ2-2 | - | TRBD1 | TRBV28 | TGTGCCAGCAGTTTTGACAGGGCGAACACCGGGGAGCTGTTTTTT | CASSFDRANTGELFF
TRBJ2-5 | - | - | TRBV7-2 | TGTGCCAGCAGCCCTCCCCCCGACTCCTTAGCGGACGAGACCCAGTACTTC | CASSPPPDSLADETQYF
TRBJ1-1 | - | TRBD1 | TRBV15 | TGTGCCACCAGCGACCCGGGACAGTCGTACCTCCGGGGTGAAGCTTTCTTT | CATSDPGQSYLRGEAFF
TRBJ2-3 | - | - | TRBV4-3 | TGCGCCAGCAGCCAAGATGCCTTTCTAAGCACAGATACGCAGTATTTT | CASSQDAFLSTDTQYF
TRBJ1-1 | few | - | TRBV6-6 | TGTGCCAGCAGCCCTCTTTCTGAAGCTTTCTTT | CASSPLSEAFF
TRBJ1-6 | - | TRBD1 | TRBV27 | TGTGCCAGCAGTTCGAACCTTAAACAGGGGGGGAATTCACCCCTCCACTTT | CASSSNLKQGGNSPLHF
TRBJ2-5 | - | TRBD1 | TRBV10-3 | TGTGCCATCAGTCTCCCGGCCCGGGACAGGGGTAGGGAGACCCAGTACTTC | CAISLPARDRGRETQYF
TRBJ2-5 | - | - | TRBV6-1 | TGTGCCAGCAGTGAGGGACTGCAGACCCAGTACTTC | CASSEGLQTQYF
TRBJ2-7 | once | TRBD2 | TRBV15 | TGTGCCACCAGCAGGGGGGCTAGCGGGAGGGCATACGAGCAGTACTTC | CATSRGASGRAYEQYF
TRBJ2-1 | once | TRBD1 | TRBV27 | TGTGCCAGCAGCAGGGGGAGCGATGAGCAGTTCTTC | CASSRGSDEQFF
TRBJ2-1 | - | TRBD2 | TRBV27 | TGTGCCAGCAGTTTAAGAGCGGGAGGCTGGAGCTCCTACAATGAGCAGTTCTTC | CASSLRAGGWSSYNEQFF
TRBJ1-4 | - | TRBD1 | TRBV9 | TGTGCCAGCAGCGGGGGACAGAAATTCCGTTCTGCAACTAATGAAAAACTGTTTTTT | CASSGGQKFRSATNEKLFF
TRBJ2-2 | - | - | TRBV27 | TGTGCCAGCAGTTTATTCGGACAGGGGGAGCTGTTTTTT | CASSLFGQGELFF
TRBJ2-7 | - | TRBD2 | TRBV12-5 | TGTGCTAGTGGTTTGCACCTGGGGCGGGAGGGCTACGAGCAGTACTTC | CASGLHLGREGYEQYF
TRBJ2-3 | few | - | TRBV6-1 | TGTGCCAGCCGTCCGGAAAGGGGTGGAACAGATACGCAGTATTTT | CASRPERGGTDTQYF
TRBJ2-1 | - | TRBD2 | TRBV5-5 | TGTGCCAGCAGCTTTACAGCGGGGGCCTACAATGAGCAGTTCTTC | CASSFTAGAYNEQFF
TRBJ1-2 | - | TRBD1 | TRBV7-8 | TGTGCCAGCAGCGGGACAGGGGGCGTGAACTATGGCTACACCTTC | CASSGTGGVNYGYTF
TRBJ2-1 | once | - | TRBV4-2 | TGTGCCAGCAGCCAAACCTTTCGCGCCAATGAGCAGTTCTTC | CASSQTFRANEQFF
TRBJ2-1 | - | TRBD2 | TRBV5-4 | TGTGCCAGCAGTTCCTGCGGGGGAGGGCCTTCTACAAATGAGCAGTTCTTC | CASSSCGGGPSTNEQFF
TRBJ2-7 | - | TRBD1 | TRBV7-9 | TGTGCCAGCAGCCGTATTGACAGGGTCCACGAGCAGTACTTC | CASSRIDRVHEQYF
TRBJ2-2 | - | - | TRBV19 | TGTGCCAGTAGTATTTCTACCGGGGAGCTGTTTTTT | CASSISTGELFF
TRBJ2-1 | - | - | TRBV29-1 | TGCAGCGTTGAAAACGAAACCCACAGGGTGGGCTCCTACAATGAGCAGTTCTTC | CSVENETHRVGSYNEQFF
TRBJ1-5 | few | - | TRBV19 | TGTGCCAGTACGACTCCAAATCAGCCCCAGCATTTT | CASTTPNQPQHF
TRBJ2-5 | - | TRBD1 | TRBV18 | TGTGCCAGCTCACCAGAACGACAGGGATCGTCGGAGACCCAGTACTTC | CASSPERQGSSETQYF
TRBJ1-5 | - | - | TRBV19 | TGTGCCAGTAGTATAACAGATTATAGCAATCAGCCCCAGCATTTT | CASSITDYSNQPQHF
TRBJ1-1 | once | - | TRBV13 | TGTGCCAGCAGGCCATCCCATAGAGAAGCTTTCTTT | CASRPSHREAFF
TRBJ2-5 | - | TRBD2 | TRBV30 | TGTGCCTGGTCGGGACTAGCGGGATGGCCGGAGACCCAGTACTTC | CAWSGLAGWPETQYF
TRBJ1-4 | - | TRBD1 | TRBV19 | TGTGCCAGCAGAAGACAGGGAGGTGAAAAACTGTTTTTT | CASRRQGGEKLFF
TRBJ2-7 | - | TRBD1 | TRBV10-3 | TGTGCCATCAGTGCCCGGGACAGGGGGGCCCACGAGCAGTACTTC | CAISARDRGAHEQYF
TRBJ2-6 | - | TRBD2 | TRBV19 | TGTGCCAGTAGTCGGGGGGACGATCCATCTGGGGCCAACGTCCTGACTTTC | CASSRGDDPSGANVLTF
TRBJ2-7 | - | TRBD2 | TRBV6-5 | TGTGCCAGCAGTTACTGCGCTAGCGGGAGTGGGGAGCAGTACTTC | CASSYCASGSGEQYF
TRBJ2-3 | - | - | TRBV4-1 | TGCGCCAGCAGCCTCCACAGGGTCCCAGATACGCAGTATTTT | CASSLHRVPDTQYF
TRBJ2-7 | - | TRBD2 | TRBV11-2 | TGTGCCAGCAGCTTCTTTCCCCGGGGGGGCTTCTACTCCGAGCAGTACTTC | CASSFFPRGGFYSEQYF
TRBJ2-1 | - | - | TRBV7-2 | TGTGCCAGCAGCTTAGGACTAGTCAGGCCCTACAATGAGCAGTTCTTC | CASSLGLVRPYNEQFF
TRBJ2-4 | - | - | TRBV2 | TGTGCCAGCGGCGGGGGCTTGGAAAACATTCAGTACTTC | CASGGGLENIQYF
TRBJ2-1 | - | TRBD2 | TRBV7-9 | TGTGCCAGCAGCTTAGCCGGGGCGGCTAGCGGATACAATGAGCAGTTCTTC | CASSLAGAASGYNEQFF
TRBJ2-1 | - | - | TRBV7-3 | TGTGCCAGCAGCCCCTCGCATGGGTTCGCGGGATACAATGAGCAGTTCTTC | CASSPSHGFAGYNEQFF
TRBJ2-7 | - | - | TRBV30 | TGTGCCTGGAGCCGGTCGGGATACGAGCAGTACTTC | CAWSRSGYEQYF